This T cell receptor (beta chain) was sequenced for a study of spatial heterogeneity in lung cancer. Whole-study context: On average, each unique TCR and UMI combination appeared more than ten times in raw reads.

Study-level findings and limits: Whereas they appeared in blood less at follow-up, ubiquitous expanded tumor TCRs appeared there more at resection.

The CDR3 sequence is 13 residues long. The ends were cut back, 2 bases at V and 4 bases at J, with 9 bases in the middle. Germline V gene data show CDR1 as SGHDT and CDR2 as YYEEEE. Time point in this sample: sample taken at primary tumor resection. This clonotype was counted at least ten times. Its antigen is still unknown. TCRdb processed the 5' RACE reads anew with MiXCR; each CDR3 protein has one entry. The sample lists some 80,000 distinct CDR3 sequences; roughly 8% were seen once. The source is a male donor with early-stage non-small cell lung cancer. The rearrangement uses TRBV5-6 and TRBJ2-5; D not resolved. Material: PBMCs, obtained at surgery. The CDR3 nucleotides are TGTGCCAGCAGCTTAGTAACAGTAGAGACCCAGTACTTC. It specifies CASSLVTVETQYF.